This passage covers 20 T cell receptor beta chains from one sample sequenced in a study of shared clonotypes between healthy human individuals. Here immunoSEQ multiplex PCR was the method, and the copy in TCRdb shows in-frame clones only, minus some. The data hold around 2,000,000 clones, with about 92% observed a single time. Naive CD8 cells, CD45RO-negative and positively selected for CCR7, excluded terminally differentiated effector memory CD45RA+ cells. Sequences were obtained from naive CD8+ T cells from PBMCs. These receptors were obtained from a man aged 18 to 30 in good health. Some clones in this sample may be carry-over from other donors' samples.

J is TRBJ2-5 and V is TRBV7-2; D ambiguous. Germline V gene lookup returns CDR1 SGHTA and CDR2 FQGNSA. V was shortened by 4 bases and J by 5 bases, with 8 bases between the two germline ends. This CDR3 contains 12 residues. The CDR3: CASSYSWETQYF. CDR3 nucleotide sequence: TGTGCCAGCAGCTACTCATGGGAGACCCAGTACTTC.

A single count supports this clone. The genes are TRBV5-6 and TRBJ2-7; 7 bases are shared with TRBD2. V shed 6 bases and J 2 bases; nucleotides not matched to a gene: 5. This CDR3 has 13 residues. Looked up from germline, CDR1 is SGHDT and CDR2 is YYEEEE. The CDR3 loop reads CASTLSGTYEQYF. The CDR3 nucleotides read TGTGCCAGCACATTAAGCGGGACCTACGAGCAGTACTTC.

The chain couples TRBV6-1 to TRBJ1-2; tentatively, D is TRBD1 (6 bases). There are 15 residues in the CDR3. Trimming cost V 2 bases and J 4 bases, with 14 bases left between them. CDR1 is MNHNS, CDR2 SASEGT, per germline. CDR3 coding DNA: TGTGCCAGCAGTGAACTGGGGGGGCGCTTCTATGGCTACACCTTC. The encoded protein is CASSELGGRFYGYTF.

The CDR3 region is CASSELDTFTDTQYF. For the CDR3, the DNA is TGTGCCAGCAGTGAATTGGACACATTCACAGATACGCAGTATTTT. The chain joins TRBV6-1 to TRBJ2-3; a possible D gene is TRBD1 (5 bases). V shed 2 bases and J shed 2 bases, with 11 bases lying between them. The germline V gene has CDR1 MNHNS and CDR2 SASEGT. CDR3 length: 15 amino acids.

V usage is TRBV27 and J usage is TRBJ2-7; 8 nucleotides match TRBD2. The CDR3 loop spans 18 amino acids. Germline V gene lookup returns CDR1 MNHEY and CDR2 SMNVEV (reference sequence). The J segment lost 0 bases and the V segment lost 4 bases, leaving 14 bases of the junction unmatched. The CDR3 loop reads CASSSRIAGLLSSYEQYF. The CDR3 nucleotides are TGTGCCAGCAGTTCCCGGATAGCGGGGCTACTGAGCTCCTACGAGCAGTACTTC.

The CDR3 bases are TGCACCAGCAGCCCACTTGAGGGACCCAACTATGGCTACACCTTC. Translation: CTSSPLEGPNYGYTF. The chain carries TRBV1 and TRBJ1-2. TRBV1 is listed as a pseudogene. CDR3 length equals 15 residues.

The chain is built from TRBV27 and TRBJ2-1; D might be TRBD1 or TRBD2, each matching 5 bases. Trimming removed 6 bases at V and 7 bases at J, with 16 bases between. The germline V gene encodes CDR1 MNHEY and CDR2 SMNVEV (reference sequence). This CDR3 has 14 residues. The CDR3 DNA follows: TGTGCCAGCAGCGCCTTGGGACCAGCGAATGAGCAGTTCTTC. Protein product: CASSALGPANEQFF.

The chain has TRBV5-6 and TRBJ2-5; D is ambiguous. Germline CDR1 is SGHDT and CDR2 is YYEEEE. V was shortened by 2 bases and J by 5 bases, with 7 bases between the two germline ends. CDR3 length equals 12 residues. CDR3 amino acids: CASSLRFETQYF. In nucleotides, the CDR3 is TGTGCCAGCAGCTTAAGGTTTGAGACCCAGTACTTC.

This rearrangement joins TRBV29-1 to TRBJ2-7, with 11 bases lining up with TRBD2. Losses at the gene ends were 2 bases for V and 4 bases for J; bases not matched to a gene: 13. CDR3 length: 17 residues. Germline values: CDR1 SQVTM, CDR2 ANQGSEA. CDR3 bases: TGCAGCGTTGAAAGTACGCCAAGCACTAGCGGGAGTTACGAGCAGTACTTC. Its translation: CSVESTPSTSGSYEQYF.

J is TRBJ2-5 and V is TRBV27, with TRBD2 matching over 12 bases. This CDR3 is built from 15 residues. With 4 bases clipped from V and 5 bases from J, the junction kept 5 bases outside the gene matches. Germline CDR1 reads MNHEY; CDR2 reads SMNVEV (reference sequence). CDR3 loop: CASSSTSGRGETQYF. CDR3 nucleotide sequence: TGTGCCAGCAGTTCGACTAGCGGGAGAGGGGAGACCCAGTACTTC.

This clone was observed a single time. The chain links TRBV28 to TRBJ2-1, with 16 bases aligning to TRBD2. Per germline, CDR1 MDHEN and CDR2 SYDVKM. The CDR3 consists of 16 residues. The trim removed 5 bases at V and 15 bases at J, leaving 13 bases unmatched. CDR3 sequence (DNA): TGTGCCAGCAGTCGCAAACTGGGACTAGCGGGAGGGCCTCGGTTCTTC. Protein: CASSRKLGLAGGPRFF. The complete variable domain, with remaining parts taken from reference TRBV28 and TRBJ2-1, reads DVKVTQSSRYLVKRTGEKVFLECVQDMDHENMFWYRQDPGLGLRLIYFSYDVKMKEKGDIPEGYSVSREKKERFSLILESASTNQTSMYLCASSRKLGLAGGPRFFGPGTRLTVL.

The table lists this clone with a few counts. The chain combines TRBV28 with TRBJ1-1; D may be TRBD1 (5 bases). Trimming stripped 0 bases from V and 5 bases from J, with 19 bases between. This CDR3 contains 17 residues. From germline, CDR1 is MDHEN and CDR2 SYDVKM. The CDR3 reads CASSLWSTAGTGTEAFF. CDR3 coding DNA: TGTGCCAGCAGTTTATGGTCGACTGCGGGGACGGGGACTGAAGCTTTCTTT.

The chain combines TRBV4-1 with TRBJ1-5; D may be TRBD1 (5 bases). With 3 bases removed from V and 7 bases from J, the gap between germline ends came to 7 bases. Germline V CDR1 and CDR2: MGHRA, YSYEKL. This CDR3 is built from 12 residues. The CDR3 nucleotides are TGCGCCAGCAGCCATGGGGGGCAGCCCCAGCATTTT. This translates into CASSHGGQPQHF.

The chain has TRBV7-9 and TRBJ2-7; D call uncertain. This CDR3 is built from 14 residues. V was trimmed by 4 bases and J by 4 bases, leaving 14 bases between them. From germline, CDR1 is SEHNR and CDR2 FQNEAQ (reference sequence). CDR3 DNA: TGTGCCAGCAGCTCTAAAGGGAACGAATACGAGCAGTACTTC. As protein: CASSSKGNEYEQYF.

This chain connects TRBV4-1 to TRBJ2-5; no clear D gene. The V gene lost 0 bases and the J gene lost 0 bases, with 5 bases spanning the gap. The germline gives CDR1 MGHRA, CDR2 YSYEKL. The CDR3 totals 14 residues. The CDR3 sequence is CASSQEGDQETQYF. CDR3 bases: TGCGCCAGCAGCCAAGAAGGAGACCAAGAGACCCAGTACTTC.

The chain joins TRBV5-6 to TRBJ2-4, with D uncertain. Trimming took off 2 bases at V and 0 bases at J, with 9 bases between the two ends. The CDR3 is 15 residues long. Germline loops: CDR1 SGHDT, CDR2 YYEEEE. DNA for the CDR3: TGTGCCAGCAGCTTACAGTCTTTAGCCAAAAACATTCAGTACTTC. As protein: CASSLQSLAKNIQYF.

The chain uses TRBV7-3 and TRBJ2-5, with unresolved D. Germline CDR1 SGHTA, CDR2 FQGTGA. The CDR3 loop spans 12 amino acids. V lost 10 bases to trimming and J lost 1 base, with 10 bases between them. CDR3 residues: CATSRGQETQYF. CDR3 DNA sequence: TGTGCCACCAGTAGAGGCCAAGAGACCCAGTACTTC. Full variable domain (rest looked up from reference TRBV7-3 and TRBJ2-5): GAGVSQTPSNKVTEKGKYVELRCDPISGHTALYWYRQSLGQGPEFLIYFQGTGAADDSGLPNDRFFAVRPEGSVSTLKIQRTERGDSAVYLCATSRGQETQYFGPGTRLLVL.

The J gene is TRBJ1-4, the V gene TRBV11-2; a possible D gene is TRBD1 (5 bases). There are 11 residues in the CDR3. V dropped 6 bases and J dropped 8 bases, with 7 bases sitting between them. The germline V gene encodes CDR1 SGHAT and CDR2 FQNNGV. CDR3 amino acids: CASSRDEKLFF. The CDR3 DNA is TGTGCCAGCAGTCGGGACGAAAAACTGTTTTTT.

J is TRBJ1-2 and V is TRBV28; D not certain. CDR1 is MDHEN, CDR2 SYDVKM, per germline. V was clipped by 2 bases and J by 4 bases, with 8 bases between them. The CDR3 has 13 residues. CDR3 in DNA: TGTGCCAGCAGTTTAGCGACACTCTATGGCTACACCTTC. It is translated as CASSLATLYGYTF.

The rearrangement joins TRBV28 to TRBJ2-4, with TRBD2 matching 14 bases. With 5 bases clipped from V and 1 base from J, the junction kept 13 bases outside the gene matches. Germline V gene lookup returns CDR1 MDHEN and CDR2 SYDVKM. CDR3 length: 20 residues. The CDR3 protein is CASSTGLAGGLQGAKNIQYF. The CDR3 DNA follows: TGTGCCAGCAGTACAGGACTAGCGGGAGGCCTCCAGGGGGCCAAAAACATTCAGTACTTC. The whole variable domain, filled in from reference TRBV28 and TRBJ2-4, reads DVKVTQSSRYLVKRTGEKVFLECVQDMDHENMFWYRQDPGLGLRLIYFSYDVKMKEKGDIPEGYSVSREKKERFSLILESASTNQTSMYLCASSTGLAGGLQGAKNIQYFGAGTRLSVL.